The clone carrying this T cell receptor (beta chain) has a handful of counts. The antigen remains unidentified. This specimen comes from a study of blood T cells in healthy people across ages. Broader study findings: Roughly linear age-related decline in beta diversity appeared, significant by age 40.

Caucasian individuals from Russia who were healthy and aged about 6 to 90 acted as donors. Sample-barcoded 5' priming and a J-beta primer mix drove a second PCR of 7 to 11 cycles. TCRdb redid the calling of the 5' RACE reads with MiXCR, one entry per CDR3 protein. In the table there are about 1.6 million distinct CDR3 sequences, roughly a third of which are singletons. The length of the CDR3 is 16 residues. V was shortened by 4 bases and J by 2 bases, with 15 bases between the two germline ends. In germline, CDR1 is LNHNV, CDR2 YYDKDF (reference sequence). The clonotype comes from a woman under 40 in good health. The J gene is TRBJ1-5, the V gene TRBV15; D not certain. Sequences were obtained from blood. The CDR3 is CATSMLSAGGNQPQHF. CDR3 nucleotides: TGTGCCACCAGCATGCTGTCTGCCGGAGGCAATCAGCCCCAGCATTTT.